What follows are 15 T cell receptor beta chains derived from one specimen sequenced in a study of blood T cell repertoires in COVID-19 (dated by TCRdb to 2019 to 2021). The library was made by the immunoSEQ multiplex PCR assay. The table was pulled from immuneACCESS by TCRdb, which kept in-frame rearrangements only. Such tables lose some clones; where checked, under half of the loss comes from unresolved V genes, and the rest has no known cause. The sample records 140,000 to 150,000 clones, less than 90% of which are singletons. The ten biggest clones cover 38% of the sample. The sample was peripheral blood. All receptors come from a human donor in a cohort sampled during active COVID-19.

CDR3 sequence reads: CASNLAGLTDTQYF. CDR3 nucleotide sequence: TGTGCCAGCAATCTAGCGGGGCTCACAGATACGCAGTATTTT. The chain uses TRBV2 and TRBJ2-3; 9 bases match TRBD2. CDR1 and CDR2 from the germline V gene are SNHLY and FYNNEI. V lost 7 bases and J lost 2; bases outside the gene matches: 4. CDR3 length: 14 residues.

V gene TRBV4-1 combines with J gene TRBJ1-1; D is perhaps TRBD1 (5 bases). Germline V gene sequence: CDR1 MGHRA, CDR2 YSYEKL. Trimming pared 3 bases from V and 5 bases from J, leaving 10 bases between. The CDR3 covers 13 residues. Here the CDR3 reads CASSHGGNTEAFF. CDR3 nucleotides: TGCGCCAGCAGCCACGGGGGGAATACTGAAGCTTTCTTT.

CDR3 nucleotide sequence: TGCGCCAGCAGCACGGGACAGGACCAATCACCCCTCCACTTT. Residues: CASSTGQDQSPLHF. This chain connects TRBV5-1 to TRBJ1-6; 8 bases fit TRBD1. The CDR3 covers 14 residues. The V and J ends lost 4 bases and 10 bases, in that order; junction bases with no gene match: 7. Germline CDR1 SGHRS, CDR2 YFSETQ. The full variable domain, with the rest looked up from reference TRBV5-1 and TRBJ1-6, is KAGVTQTPRYLIKTRGQQVTLSCSPISGHRSVSWYQQTPGQGLQFLFEYFSETQRNKGNFPGRFSGRQFSNSRSEMNVSTLELGDSALYLCASSTGQDQSPLHFGNGTRLTVT.

The gene calls are TRBV7-8 and TRBJ1-5, with 11 nucleotides matching TRBD1. Germline CDR1 and CDR2: SGHVS and FQNEAQ. The J segment lost 5 bases and the V segment lost 5 bases, leaving 2 bases of the junction unmatched. This CDR3 spans 14 amino acids. The CDR3, as DNA: TGTGCCAGCAGCGGGACAGGGGGATATCAGCCCCAGCATTTT. It is translated as CASSGTGGYQPQHF.

The rearrangement uses TRBV3-1 (or the pseudogene TRBV3-2) and TRBJ2-7; D is possibly TRBD1 (5 bases). Germline lookup yields CDR1 LGHDT and CDR2 YNNKEL (reference sequence). V gave up 7 bases and J gave up 4 bases, with 14 bases separating them. This CDR3 contains 13 residues. CDR3 amino acids: CASTPSQGYEQYF. For the CDR3, the DNA is TGTGCCAGCACCCCCAGCCAGGGTTACGAGCAGTACTTC.

This clone has a single count. The J gene is TRBJ2-3, the V gene TRBV2; TRBD2 matches 8 bases. Germline CDR1 reads SNHLY; CDR2 reads FYNNEI. This CDR3 region has 14 residues. This CDR3 is CAEGRGDSTDTQYF. DNA of the CDR3: TGTGCAGAGGGGCGGGGGGATAGCACAGATACGCAGTATTTT.

V gene TRBV7-2 combines with J gene TRBJ2-1; 11 bases line up with TRBD2. J was trimmed by 2 bases and V by 5 bases; bases with no gene match: 8. The CDR3 runs 17 residues. Germline V gene data show CDR1 as SGHTA and CDR2 as FQGNSA. The CDR3 sequence is CASSEPGTSGPYNEQFF. CDR3 sequence (DNA): TGTGCCAGCAGCGAACCCGGGACTAGCGGCCCCTACAATGAGCAGTTCTTC. The variable domain in full, with the rest retrieved from reference TRBV7-2 and TRBJ2-1, is GAGVSQSPSNKVTEKGKDVELRCDPISGHTALYWYRQSLGQGLEFLIYFQGNSAPDKSGLPSDRFSAERTGGSVSTLTIQRTQQEDSAVYLCASSEPGTSGPYNEQFFGPGTRLTVL.

This rearrangement joins TRBV6-5 to TRBJ2-1; TRBD1 agrees at 9 bases. The J segment lost 5 bases and the V segment lost 4 bases, leaving 3 bases of the junction unmatched. From germline, CDR1 is MNHEY and CDR2 SVGAGI. The CDR3 has 14 residues. CDR3 sequence: CASSLQGAHNEQFF. Written as DNA, the CDR3 is TGTGCCAGCAGTTTACAGGGGGCCCACAATGAGCAGTTCTTC.

In its sample, this clone was seen a few times. The V and J genes are TRBV18 and TRBJ2-7; D is possibly TRBD1 (6 bases). Between the trimmed V and J ends, which lost 5 bases and 5 bases, there was a span of 13 bases. Germline CDR1 KGHSH, CDR2 LQKENI. This CDR3 region has 13 residues. The CDR3 nucleotides read TGTGCCAGCTCAACTACAGGGCACAACGAGCAGTACTTC. It encodes CASSTTGHNEQYF.

V and J are TRBV4-1 and TRBJ2-7, with 8 bases identical to TRBD1. CDR1 and CDR2 (germline): MGHRA, YSYEKL. The CDR3 is 14 amino acids. The trim removed 3 bases at V and 7 bases at J, leaving 8 bases unmatched. DNA for the CDR3: TGCGCCAGCAGCCACGGACAGGGTTTTGGAGAGCAGTACTTC. Amino acid sequence: CASSHGQGFGEQYF.

The rearrangement uses TRBV4-1 and TRBJ1-6, with TRBD1 identical over 8 bases. The germline gives CDR1 MGHRA, CDR2 YSYEKL. The CDR3 spans 16 residues. V shed 0 bases and J 9 bases; nucleotides not matched to a gene: 7. CDR3 amino acids: CASSQDMTGAFSPLHF. CDR3 DNA: TGCGCCAGCAGCCAAGATATGACAGGGGCCTTTTCACCCCTCCACTTT.

The chain carries TRBV6-5 and TRBJ2-5; TRBD1 agrees at 9 bases. V dropped 5 bases and J dropped 5; count of bases not matched to a gene: 6. Germline-derived CDR1 and CDR2 are MNHEY and SVGAGI. The CDR3 contains 14 residues. The CDR3 is CASSQGQGMETQYF. The CDR3 DNA is TGTGCCAGCAGTCAGGGACAGGGAATGGAGACCCAGTACTTC.

This clone was detected many times. The CDR3 DNA follows: TGTGCCAGCAGCCCCGGGACACAGAATTCACCCCTCCACTTT. Amino acids: CASSPGTQNSPLHF. The chain is built from TRBV7-9 and TRBJ1-6; tentative D call: TRBD1 (6 bases). The V end was cut by 5 bases, the J end by 7 bases, with 12 bases between. Germline loops: CDR1 SEHNR, CDR2 FQNEAQ (reference sequence). This CDR3 is 14 amino acids long.

The chain is built from TRBV6-4 and TRBJ2-3; 9 nucleotides match TRBD2. CDR1 and CDR2 from the germline V gene are MRHNA and SNTAGT. The junction had 7 bases not matched to a gene; V was cut back by 3 bases and J by 6 bases. This CDR3 region has 15 residues. CDR3 loop: CASSEAAGGPDTQYF. The CDR3 bases are TGTGCCAGCAGTGAAGCAGCGGGGGGCCCCGATACGCAGTATTTT.

The chain employs TRBV2 and TRBJ2-3; D gene uncertain. V was pared by 10 bases and J by 2 bases, with 7 bases between. In germline, CDR1 is SNHLY, CDR2 FYNNEI. The length of the CDR3 is 11 residues. The CDR3 loop is CATANTDTQYF. The CDR3 DNA sequence: TGTGCCACCGCGAACACAGATACGCAGTATTTT. Full variable domain (missing parts from reference TRBV2 and TRBJ2-3): EPEVTQTPSHQVTQMGQEVILRCVPISNHLYFYWYRQILGQKVEFLVSFYNNEISEKSEIFDDQFSVERPDGSNFTLKIRSTKLEDSAMYFCATANTDTQYFGPGTRLTVL.